These 6 T cell receptor beta chains came from one sample sequenced in a study of memory CD4+ T cells and cytomegalovirus serostatus (dated by TCRdb to about 2019). The library came from the immunoSEQ multiplex PCR assay. TCRdb holds this immuneACCESS table with in-frame rearrangements only. Some clones are missing; in checked studies, unresolved V genes explain under half, and the rest has no known cause. The sample table lists 25,000 to 30,000 clones, roughly three quarters of them with a count of one. The top ten constitute 0.85% to 1.1% of the sample. A FACSAria II was used to sort memory CD4+ T cells, defined as single viable CD3+CD4+CD8-CD45RO+ cells. The material sequenced was memory CD4+ T cells from blood. Every receptor here comes from an adult in good health and CMV-seronegative.

The chain combines TRBV6-6 with TRBJ1-2; D uncertain. This CDR3 is built from 15 residues. The V end lost 5 bases, the J end lost 8 bases, and 21 bases lay between the germline ends. Germline-derived CDR1 and CDR2 are MNHNY and SVGAGI (reference sequence). The CDR3 region has the DNA TGTGCCAGCAGTCTCTCGGGCCAACCCCGCGCGGGCTACACCTTC. Protein product: CASSLSGQPRAGYTF.

In this sample, this clone turned up a few times. V gene TRBV28 combines with J gene TRBJ1-5, with 9 bases matching TRBD1. The CDR3 sequence is 14 residues long. The V segment lost 6 bases and the J segment 2 bases; nucleotides outside the gene matches: 2. The V gene's germline CDR1 is MDHEN and CDR2 SYDVKM. CDR3 DNA sequence: TGTGCCAGCAGGCGGACAGGGGGCAATCAGCCCCAGCATTTT. Its protein product is CASRRTGGNQPQHF.

This chain connects TRBV5-4 to TRBJ1-5, with 7 positions matching TRBD1. The CDR3 has 15 amino acids. Unmatched junction bases numbered 15, after V lost 4 bases and J lost 11 bases. The germline gives CDR1 SGHNT, CDR2 YYREEE (reference sequence). CDR3 amino acids: CASSQFDRVEGTQHF. The CDR3 bases are TGTGCCAGCAGCCAATTCGACAGGGTGGAGGGAACCCAGCATTTT.

The chain links TRBV28 to TRBJ2-2, with 8 bases matching TRBD1. The trim removed 6 bases at V and 4 bases at J, leaving 10 bases unmatched. The CDR3 spans 16 residues. The germline gives CDR1 MDHEN, CDR2 SYDVKM. The CDR3 protein is CASRGRGRAGTGELFF. The DNA of the CDR3 is TGTGCCAGCAGGGGCAGGGGGCGCGCGGGCACCGGGGAGCTGTTTTTT.

The chain employs TRBV7-2 and TRBJ2-7; D unresolved. The ends were cut back, 0 bases at V and 4 bases at J, with 13 bases in the middle. The CDR3 has 15 residues. Looked up from germline, CDR1 is SGHTA and CDR2 is FQGNSA. The CDR3 nucleotides are TGTGCCAGCAGCTTAGCGGCTAGTGGCGCATACGAGCAGTACTTC. Translated: CASSLAASGAYEQYF.

The rearrangement joins TRBV7-2 to TRBJ2-5; possible D gene TRBD2, 6 bases. Germline values: CDR1 SGHTA, CDR2 FQGNSA. The CDR3 is 13 amino acids. V lost 4 bases and J 7 bases, leaving 13 bases between the germline ends. In DNA, the CDR3 is TGTGCCAGCAGCTCTCCGGACGGGAGGACCCAGTACTTC. Its translation: CASSSPDGRTQYF.